The 4 T cell receptor beta chains below all came from one sample that was sequenced in a study of metastatic and nonmetastatic thyroid tumors. TCRdb reanalyzed the PCR reads with MiXCR. This repertoire shows 20,000 to 25,000 clones, 35% to 45% found once; its top ten account for 20% to 25%. Patients underwent thyroid surgery, and none had received any treatment before it. The sample comprised blood. The origin of the receptors is a male donor with papillary thyroid cancer or a benign thyroid nodule (not recorded which). Some clones in this sample may be carry-over from other donors' samples.

This clone has a count of ten or more. No conserved phenylalanine or tryptophan ends this CDR3, so it is likely a read error. The gene calls are TRBV7-3 and TRBJ2-1; 8 bases agree with TRBD1. V gave up 1 base and J gave up 3 bases; unmatched junction bases: 2. Germline V gene data show CDR1 as SGHTA and CDR2 as FQGTGA. CDR3 length equals 15 residues. Here the CDR3 DNA reads TGTGCCAGCAGCTTAAGGGGACAGGACTACAATGAGCAGTTCGTC. It yields the protein CASSLRGQDYNEQFV.

The chain employs TRBV7-2 and TRBJ2-7; D remains ambiguous. CDR1 is SGHTA and CDR2 is FQGNSA in the germline V gene. The V and J ends lost 5 bases and 3 bases respectively, with 17 bases between them. CDR3 length: 15 residues. CDR3 DNA: TGTGCCAGCAGCCCCAGGTATAGCCGACACTACGAGCAGTACTTC. Residues: CASSPRYSRHYEQYF.

This clone was detected many times. The chain uses TRBV10-3 and TRBJ2-7; TRBD1 or TRBD2 may be the D gene (7 bases each). CDR1 and CDR2 from the germline V gene are ENHRY and SYGVKD. Trimming removed 11 bases at V and 2 bases at J, with 19 bases between. The CDR3 length is 14 residues. The CDR3 spells CAAHSGGGTYEQYF. The CDR3 DNA reads TGTGCCGCCCACTCAGGGGGGGGTACCTACGAGCAGTACTTC.

In this sample, this clone turned up many times. The CDR3 loop is CASSPGGGRSYGYTF. CDR3 nucleotides: TGTGCCAGCAGCCCGGGAGGAGGGCGAAGCTATGGCTACACCTTC. The J gene is TRBJ1-2, the V gene TRBV7-9; D not resolved. The V gene's germline CDR1 is SEHNR and CDR2 FQNEAQ (reference sequence). The ends were cut back, 5 bases at V and 4 bases at J, with 17 bases in the middle. This CDR3 has 15 amino acids.